The present entry profiles one TCR beta chain with its context. Methods used by the authors: Reference gene primers were amplified, and this amplification served to estimate nucleated cell counts. The protocol was immunoSEQ multiplex PCR, while the TCRdb copy is restricted to in-frame clones and leaves out a portion. The D gene and trimming were derived from the DNA, and the V and J assignments and clone size from that table. The sample has 130,000 or so clones; around 83% are singletons. These data originate in a study of blood T cell repertoires in COVID-19. Study details: Collection of acute and convalescent COVID-19 samples took place in the United States, Italy and Spain. PBMCs, B-cell-depleted T cells, or T cells were the source of the cDNA or gDNA that made up the material.

V was shortened by 0 bases and J by 1 base, with 10 bases between the two germline ends. This CDR3 comprises 15 residues. Per the germline V gene, CDR1 is SGHRS and CDR2 is YFSETQ. The sample comprised peripheral blood. The chain carries TRBV5-1 and TRBJ1-1; no clear D gene. The TCR sequence derives from a human donor in a cohort sampled during active COVID-19. In nucleotides, the CDR3 is TGCGCCAGCAGCTTGGCCGCTGCCGGGAACACTGAAGCTTTCTTT. Its translation is CASSLAAAGNTEAFF.